These T cell receptor beta chains were read from a single sample in a study of blood T cells in healthy people across ages. TCRdb re-derived calls from the 5' RACE reads in MiXCR, one entry per CDR3 protein. The sample lists approximately 600,000 distinct CDR3 sequences, about 54% occurring once. The source material was blood. The source is a man aged 55-75 years in good health. CDR3s include the opening cysteine and the closing phenylalanine or tryptophan. A D gene is named only where the DNA matches it firmly. Where a row states a size, it is once, few, many or the class of an expanded clone; other rows omit it.

D,J,size,V,DNA,CDR3
NA,TRBJ2-5,few,TRBV7-2,TGTGCCAGCAGCTTAGAGGACTCCACCCAGTACTTC,CASSLEDSTQYF
NA,TRBJ2-2,NA,TRBV4-2,TGTGCCAGCAGCCAAGGGGGGCCGAAAACCGGGGAGCTGTTTTTT,CASSQGGPKTGELFF
TRBD1,TRBJ2-3,few,TRBV25-1,TGTGCCAGCAGTCGATCACAGGGGGTGTCAGATACGCAGTATTTT,CASSRSQGVSDTQYF
NA,TRBJ2-4,NA,TRBV4-2,TGTGCCAGCAGCCAAGAGGCTAGCGCGATGGGGACCAAAAACATTCAGTACTTC,CASSQEASAMGTKNIQYF
NA,TRBJ2-7,NA,TRBV5-1,TGCGCCAGCGGCCCAGGTACCGCAGTACTCGACGAGCAGTACTTC,CASGPGTAVLDEQYF
NA,TRBJ2-3,NA,TRBV9,TGTGCCAGCAGCCAATCCACAGCTCGAGATACGCAGTATTTT,CASSQSTARDTQYF
NA,TRBJ1-4,once,TRBV20-1,TGCAGTGCCGCGTATGGAAAACTGTTTTTT,CSAAYGKLFF
NA,TRBJ2-7,NA,TRBV7-7,TGTGCCAGCAGCCCACAGTGGGGCTACGAGCAGTACTTC,CASSPQWGYEQYF
NA,TRBJ2-7,many,TRBV29-1,TGCAGCGTTGTCCGCCCGGGGTTCGAGCAGTACTTC,CSVVRPGFEQYF
NA,TRBJ2-1,NA,TRBV20-1,TGCAGTGCCCCGGCGGGGGCGAACAGATTCCTATACAATGAGCAGTTCTTC,CSAPAGANRFLYNEQFF
NA,TRBJ2-5,NA,TRBV18,TGTGCCAGCTCACCACCCGACTTCAATGAGCAGTACTTC,CASSPPDFNEQYF
NA,TRBJ2-7,NA,TRBV5-1,TGCGCCAGCAGCTCAGGACTAAGGCCGCCCTACGAGCAGTACTTC,CASSSGLRPPYEQYF
TRBD1,TRBJ1-1,NA,TRBV5-1,TGCGCCAGCGGACAGGGGACAAACCGGAACACTGAAGCTTTCTTT,CASGQGTNRNTEAFF
NA,TRBJ1-4,NA,TRBV5-1,TGCGCCAGCAGCTTTAACAGCCGGAGGGACGAAAAACTGTTTTTT,CASSFNSRRDEKLFF
TRBD1,TRBJ2-7,NA,TRBV20-1,TGCAGTGCTAGAGCCCCGGACAGGGTAAACGAGCAGTACTTC,CSARAPDRVNEQYF
TRBD1,TRBJ1-2,NA,TRBV3-1,TGTGCCAGCAGCCAACTCGGACAGGGGTTCTATGGCTACACCTTC,CASSQLGQGFYGYTF
TRBD1,TRBJ2-5,NA,TRBV5-1,TGCGCCAGCAGCTTTCGGACAGGGGGCTCGGAGACCCAGTACTTC,CASSFRTGGSETQYF
TRBD2,TRBJ2-1,NA,TRBV5-6,TGTGCCAGCAGCTGGGGGGGACCCAGGCAGCTGTTCTTC,CASSWGGPRQLFF
NA,TRBJ2-2,NA,TRBV15,TGTGCCACCAGCAGAGATCGGGGACCCAACACCGGGGAGCTGTTTTTT,CATSRDRGPNTGELFF
TRBD2,TRBJ2-5,NA,TRBV20-1,TGCAGTGCTCCCTCTAGCGGGGGGGCGGGGGAGACCCAGTACTTC,CSAPSSGGAGETQYF
NA,TRBJ2-7,NA,TRBV2,TGTGCCAGCAGTGTACTAGCCCCGGAGCAGTACTTC,CASSVLAPEQYF
NA,TRBJ2-5,many,TRBV7-2,TGTGCCAGCAGCTTAGGCCCAGGGGCGATTGAGACCCAGTACTTC,CASSLGPGAIETQYF
NA,TRBJ2-7,few,TRBV20-1,TGCAGTGCTAGTGAAGGCTCCTACGAGCAGTACTTC,CSASEGSYEQYF
NA,TRBJ2-7,NA,TRBV29-1,TGCAGCGCAAGAGGCGGGCCTTTTGACGAGCAGTACTTC,CSARGGPFDEQYF
TRBD2,TRBJ2-7,once,TRBV7-2,TGTGCCAGCAGCAACCCCACTAGCGGGAGGGCCGACGAGCAGTACTTC,CASSNPTSGRADEQYF
TRBD1,TRBJ2-5,NA,TRBV20-1,TGCAGTGCTAGAGATTATCAGGGGGCGTACCAAGAGACCCAGTACTTC,CSARDYQGAYQETQYF
NA,TRBJ1-6,few,TRBV7-2,TGTGCCAGCAGCTTAGGCAGGGCCTCTAGTAATTCACCCCTCCACTTT,CASSLGRASSNSPLHF
NA,TRBJ2-3,NA,TRBV6-1,TGTGCCAGCAGTGTATCGGGGCCCCCAGATACGCAGTATTTT,CASSVSGPPDTQYF
TRBD2,TRBJ2-3,NA,TRBV5-1,TGCGCCAGCAGCTTGGGGCTAGCGGGCGGACCCCTCACAGATACGCAGTATTTT,CASSLGLAGGPLTDTQYF
NA,TRBJ2-3,NA,TRBV20-1,TGCAGTGCTAGACGAACAGGGTCGAGCACAGATACGCAGTATTTT,CSARRTGSSTDTQYF
NA,TRBJ1-4,few,TRBV6-1,TGTGCTATACGGGGGGCAGACGTTGAAAAACTGTTTTTT,CAIRGADVEKLFF
NA,TRBJ2-1,NA,TRBV11-2,TGTGCCAGCAGCGTAGCAACAGCTTACAATGAGCAGTTCTTC,CASSVATAYNEQFF
TRBD1,TRBJ2-7,few,TRBV29-1,TGCAGCGGATCGACAGGGCACGAGCAGTACTTC,CSGSTGHEQYF
TRBD1,TRBJ2-5,few,TRBV10-3,TGTGCCATCAGGGGGACAGGGGGTCAAGAGACCCAGTACTTC,CAIRGTGGQETQYF
NA,TRBJ2-2,NA,TRBV9,TGTGCCAGCAGCGAGTCCCGCCGGGGGACCGGGGAGCTGTTTTTT,CASSESRRGTGELFF
NA,TRBJ2-5,NA,TRBV25-1,TGTGCCAGCAGTGTCACAGGGTCCCGAGAGACCCAGTACTTC,CASSVTGSRETQYF
NA,TRBJ1-2,NA,TRBV5-1,TGCGCCAGCAGGAACGACCTAAGTTATGGCTACACCTTC,CASRNDLSYGYTF
NA,TRBJ2-1,NA,TRBV7-9,TGTGCCAGCAGCATCCGTGACAGGTATGAGCAGTTCTTC,CASSIRDRYEQFF
TRBD2,TRBJ2-5,NA,TRBV12-3/TRBV12-4,TGTGCCGGCAGTTTCGGGACTAGGGACCAAGAGACCCAGTACTTC,CAGSFGTRDQETQYF
NA,TRBJ2-7,few,TRBV7-2,TGTGCCAGCAGCTTAGCGGTCCCCTACGAGCAGTACTTC,CASSLAVPYEQYF
NA,TRBJ2-5,NA,TRBV3-1,TGTGCCAGCAGCCAAGATCCGTGGGGGCCCTACCAAGAGACCCAGTACTTC,CASSQDPWGPYQETQYF
NA,TRBJ1-2,NA,TRBV3-1,TGTGCCAGCAGTTTCGGACTGGAACACACCTTC,CASSFGLEHTF
TRBD1,TRBJ2-3,NA,TRBV28,TGTGCCAGCAGATCCATACAGGGGTATACGCAGTATTTT,CASRSIQGYTQYF
NA,TRBJ1-5,NA,TRBV6-6,TGTGCCAGCAGTTACCGAAGGTCGAGACGGGAAAATCAGCCCCAGCATTTT,CASSYRRSRRENQPQHF
NA,TRBJ1-2,few,TRBV20-1,TGCAGTGCTAGAGATCAGTGGCAGGTCGATGGCTACACCTTC,CSARDQWQVDGYTF